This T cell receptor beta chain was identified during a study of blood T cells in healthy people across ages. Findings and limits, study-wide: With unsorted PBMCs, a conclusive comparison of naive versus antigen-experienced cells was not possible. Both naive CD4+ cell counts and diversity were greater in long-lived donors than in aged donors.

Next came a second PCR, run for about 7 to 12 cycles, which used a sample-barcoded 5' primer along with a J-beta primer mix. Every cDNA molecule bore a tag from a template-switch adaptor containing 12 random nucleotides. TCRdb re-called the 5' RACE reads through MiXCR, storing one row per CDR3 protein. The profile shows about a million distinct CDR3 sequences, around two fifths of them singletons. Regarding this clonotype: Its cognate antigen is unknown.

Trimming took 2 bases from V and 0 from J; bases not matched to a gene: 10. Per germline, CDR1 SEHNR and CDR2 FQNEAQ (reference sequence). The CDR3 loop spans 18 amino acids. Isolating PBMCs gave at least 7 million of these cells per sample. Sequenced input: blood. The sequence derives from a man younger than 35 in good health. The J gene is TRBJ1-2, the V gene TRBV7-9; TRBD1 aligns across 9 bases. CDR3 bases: TGTGCCAGCAGCTTAACGGGACAGGGTGGGGTAGCTAACTATGGCTACACCTTC. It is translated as CASSLTGQGGVANYGYTF.